This T cell receptor beta chain was captured in a study of blood T cell repertoires in COVID-19. Study in general: Italy, Spain and the United States were the sources of the convalescent and acute COVID-19 samples. From T cells, B-cell-depleted T cells, or PBMCs came the material, which was cDNA or gDNA.

This CDR3 has 13 residues. V gave up 10 bases and J gave up 5 bases, with 18 bases separating them. CDR1 is LGHDT and CDR2 is YNNKEL in the germline V gene (reference sequence). In the study's own analysis: Nucleated cell number was recorded as an estimate derived from reference gene primer amplification. Profiling relied on immunoSEQ multiplex PCR, and the TCRdb table lists in-frame clones only, not all of them. The V and J calls and clone size come from that table; D and trimming were worked out from the DNA. The sample lists tens of thousands of clones; approximately 85% were seen once. The genes are TRBV3-1 (or the pseudogene TRBV3-2) and TRBJ2-7, with D tentatively TRBD1 (6 bases). This clonotype originated in a human donor in a cohort sampled during active COVID-19. Sequencing used peripheral blood. The DNA for the CDR3 is TGTGCCACCTTTGACAGGCGCCGGGACGAGCAGTACTTC. This codes for CATFDRRRDEQYF.